The 31 T cell receptor beta chains presented below share a single source sample, sequenced in a study of blood T cell repertoires in COVID-19 (dated by TCRdb to 2018 to 2021). Libraries were made using the immunoSEQ multiplex PCR assay. TCRdb obtained this table from immuneACCESS and retained in-frame rearrangements with V and J assigned. These tables miss some clones; where compared with another copy, unresolved V genes account for less than half of the shortfall, and the remainder is unexplained. Present in this sample are approximately 350,000 clones, under 95% of which were seen just once. Less than 3.5% of the sample lies in the top ten. Sequenced input: peripheral blood. The receptor source for this set is a woman aged 18 to 35 who had recovered from COVID-19.

Only a few counts were recorded for this clone. The chain carries TRBV24-1 and TRBJ2-6, with D possibly TRBD1 on 6 matching bases. CDR1 is KGHDR and CDR2 is SFDVKD in the germline V gene. Deletions cut 10 bases from V and 0 bases from J, with 21 bases between. The CDR3 runs to 18 residues. CDR3 DNA: TGTGCCACTAATTTACCGGGGACACCACCCTCTGGGGCCAACGTCCTGACTTTC. Amino acids: CATNLPGTPPSGANVLTF.

The chain couples TRBV6-2 or TRBV6-3 to TRBJ1-5; weak D call: TRBD1 (5 bases). Germline assignment: CDR1 MNHEY and CDR2 SVGEGT. The CDR3 totals 14 residues. The V end lost 2 bases, the J end lost 7 bases, and 12 bases lay between the germline ends. The CDR3 loop is CASSYDGRGQPQHF. The CDR3 nucleotides are TGTGCCAGCAGTTACGACGGGAGGGGACAGCCCCAGCATTTT.

CDR3: CAISDRAGVMRNEQFF. The CDR3 coding sequence is TGTGCCATCAGTGACCGAGCGGGAGTCATGAGAAATGAGCAGTTCTTC. The chain employs TRBV10-3 and TRBJ2-1; 8 bases align to TRBD2. V trimming: 3 bases; J trimming: 7 bases; junction bases outside the gene matches: 11. Germline CDR1 and CDR2: ENHRY and SYGVKD. The CDR3 is made up of 16 amino acids.

This chain connects TRBV6-5 to TRBJ1-6; TRBD1 matches 7 bases. This CDR3 is built from 14 residues. J lost 9 bases, V lost 6 bases, and 8 bases had no gene match. Looked up from germline, CDR1 is MNHEY and CDR2 is SVGAGI. CDR3 in DNA: TGTGCCAGCAGCCCAGGACAGGAGTTTTCACCCCTCCACTTT. Its translation is CASSPGQEFSPLHF.

This chain uses TRBV30 with TRBJ1-2; 10 nucleotides line up with TRBD1. The CDR3 is made up of 14 amino acids. Germline lookup yields CDR1 GTSNPN and CDR2 SVGIG (reference sequence). Unmatched junction bases numbered 5, after V lost 3 bases and J lost 4 bases. The CDR3 region is CAWRWTGGIYGYTF. CDR3 sequence (DNA): TGTGCCTGGAGGTGGACAGGGGGTATCTATGGCTACACCTTC.

This rearrangement joins TRBV29-1 to TRBJ1-1; 12 nucleotides match TRBD1. Looked up from germline, CDR1 is SQVTM and CDR2 is ANQGSEA. CDR3 length: 12 amino acids. V dropped 7 bases and J dropped 5; count of bases not matched to a gene: 2. The CDR3 nucleotides read TGCAGCGGGGGACAGGGGGCGACTGAAGCTTTCTTT. Its translation is CSGGQGATEAFF.

The rearrangement uses TRBV6-5 and TRBJ1-2; 7 bases are shared with TRBD1. The CDR3 contains 15 residues. CDR1 and CDR2 from the germline V gene are MNHEY and SVGAGI. After removal of 8 bases from V and 2 bases from J, the junction contained 11 bases not matched to a gene. The CDR3: CASLPRDSGNYGYTF. The CDR3 coding sequence is TGTGCCAGCCTCCCCCGGGACAGCGGGAACTATGGCTACACCTTC.

CDR3 in DNA: TGTGCCAGCAGCTCGGACTCAACCTACGAGCAGTACGTC. Its translation: CASSSDSTYEQYV. The chain combines TRBV5-6 with TRBJ2-7; D perhaps matches TRBD2 (5 bases). The CDR3 totals 13 residues. V gave up 3 bases and J gave up 2 bases, with 9 bases separating them. Germline lookup yields CDR1 SGHDT and CDR2 YYEEEE.

A word on this clone: Other DNA sequences in the sample encode the same CDR3. The V and J genes are TRBV6-4 and TRBJ2-3, with 8 bases lining up with TRBD2. From germline, CDR1 is MRHNA and CDR2 SNTAGT. This CDR3 spans 15 amino acids. Trimming cost V 11 bases and J 0 bases; bases outside gene matches: 10. CDR3 loop: CASSPTSGSTDTQYF. In DNA form, the CDR3 reads TGTGCCTCATCCCCTACTAGCGGAAGCACAGATACGCAGTATTTT.

The gene calls are TRBV10-3 and TRBJ1-1; no reliable D call. This CDR3 comprises 14 residues. V lost 2 bases and J lost 1, with 8 bases in between. Germline V gene lookup returns CDR1 ENHRY and CDR2 SYGVKD. CDR3 sequence: CAISEEERNTEAFF. The CDR3 bases are TGTGCCATCAGTGAGGAAGAGAGGAACACTGAAGCTTTCTTT.

This chain uses TRBV29-1 with TRBJ2-3; 8 bases line up with TRBD2. Per the germline V gene, CDR1 is SQVTM and CDR2 is ANQGSEA. The CDR3 extends over 12 amino acids. J was trimmed by 4 bases and V by 4 bases; bases with no gene match: 1. CDR3 amino acids: CSVGTSPDTQYF. CDR3 DNA sequence: TGCAGCGTTGGGACTAGCCCAGATACGCAGTATTTT.

On this clone itself: The same CDR3 also results from other DNA sequences found in this sample. The genes are TRBV6-5 and TRBJ1-1; a possible D gene is TRBD1 (6 bases). V shed 6 bases and J shed 0 bases, with 8 bases lying between them. The CDR3 has 13 residues. Germline V gives CDR1 MNHEY, CDR2 SVGAGI. The CDR3 nucleotides are TGTGCCAGCAGAGGACAGTTGAACACTGAAGCTTTCTTT. It encodes CASRGQLNTEAFF.

This chain uses TRBV5-6 with TRBJ2-5; D remains ambiguous. Germline-derived CDR1 and CDR2 are SGHDT and YYEEEE. Between the trimmed V and J ends, which lost 0 bases and 0 bases, there was a span of 9 bases. The CDR3 is 15 amino acids. CDR3: CASSLGAAHQETQYF. The CDR3 bases are TGTGCCAGCAGCTTGGGGGCAGCTCACCAAGAGACCCAGTACTTC. The full variable domain, with the rest looked up from reference TRBV5-6 and TRBJ2-5, is DAGVTQSPTHLIKTRGQQVTLRCSPKSGHDTVSWYQQALGQGPQFIFQYYEEEERQRGNFPDRFSGHQFPNYSSELNVNALLLGDSALYLCASSLGAAHQETQYFGPGTRLLVL.

The gene calls are TRBV5-4 and TRBJ1-1; D is unclear. V gave up 1 base and J gave up 1 base, with 11 bases separating them. This CDR3 is built from 15 residues. Germline V gene data show CDR1 as SGHNT and CDR2 as YYREEE (reference sequence). The CDR3 sequence is CASSLPGSKNTEAFF. The CDR3 DNA follows: TGTGCCAGCAGCTTGCCCGGTAGTAAGAACACTGAAGCTTTCTTT.

The chain employs TRBV6-5 and TRBJ1-5; 9 bases align to TRBD1. This CDR3 has 15 residues. The junction had 6 bases not matched to a gene; V was cut back by 4 bases and J by 5 bases. CDR1 is MNHEY, CDR2 SVGAGI, per germline. The CDR3 loop reads CASSSTGGSYQPQHF. The DNA of the CDR3 is TGTGCCAGCAGTTCTACAGGGGGCTCTTATCAGCCCCAGCATTTT.

CDR3 nucleotide sequence: TGTGCCAGCAGCTTAGATCCCCTAGGCCGTGGAAACATTCAGTACTTC. Its protein is CASSLDPLGRGNIQYF. The chain combines TRBV11-2 with TRBJ2-4; no definite D call. The CDR3 has 16 residues. V was pared by 0 bases and J by 6 bases, with 15 bases between. The germline CDR1 and CDR2 sequences are SGHAT and FQNNGV.

The chain is built from TRBV5-1 and TRBJ1-3, with 8 bases aligning to TRBD1. J lost 0 bases, V lost 3 bases, and 2 bases had no gene match. The germline gives CDR1 SGHRS, CDR2 YFSETQ. This CDR3 is 15 amino acids long. The CDR3 protein is CASSSTGGSGNTIYF. The CDR3 DNA reads as TGCGCCAGCAGCTCAACAGGGGGCTCTGGAAACACCATATATTTT.

This chain uses TRBV7-9 with TRBJ1-1, with TRBD1 as a possible D gene (5 bases). Germline lookup yields CDR1 SEHNR and CDR2 FQNEAQ (reference sequence). V gave up 1 base and J gave up 4 bases, with 10 bases separating them. The CDR3 loop spans 14 amino acids. CDR3 amino acids: CASSLGGAGTEAFF. The CDR3 DNA sequence: TGTGCCAGCAGCTTAGGGGGCGCAGGCACTGAAGCTTTCTTT. Full variable domain (rest looked up from reference TRBV7-9 and TRBJ1-1): DTGVSQNPRHKITKRGQNVTFRCDPISEHNRLYWYRQTLGQGPEFLTYFQNEAQLEKSRLLSDRFSAERPKGSFSTLEIQRTEQGDSAMYLCASSLGGAGTEAFFGQGTRLTVV.

The CDR3 loop is CAISVSGRGYNEQFF. CDR3 coding DNA: TGTGCCATCAGTGTGAGCGGGAGGGGTTACAATGAGCAGTTCTTC. The V gene is TRBV10-3, the J gene TRBJ2-1; 10 bases match TRBD2. V shed 4 bases, J shed 4 bases, and the junction held 4 bases outside the gene matches. The CDR3 extends over 15 amino acids. Germline V lookup: CDR1 ENHRY, CDR2 SYGVKD.

The V gene is TRBV4-3, the J gene TRBJ2-6, with D perhaps TRBD1 (5 bases). CDR1 and CDR2 (germline): LGHNA, YSLEER. Trimming took 4 bases from V and 2 from J, leaving 18 bases between them. The CDR3 totals 18 residues. The CDR3 here is CASSLRWTTETGANVLTF. Written as DNA, the CDR3 is TGCGCCAGCAGCCTACGGTGGACGACAGAAACTGGGGCCAACGTCCTGACTTTC.

The rearrangement uses TRBV7-9 and TRBJ2-7, with TRBD2 as a possible D gene (6 bases). The V and J ends lost 6 bases and 1 base respectively, with 13 bases between them. This CDR3 contains 14 residues. From germline, CDR1 is SEHNR and CDR2 FQNEAQ (reference sequence). The CDR3 spells CASSSERASYEQYV. The CDR3 DNA is TGTGCCAGCAGTTCGGAGCGGGCGTCCTACGAGCAGTACGTC.

The chain is built from TRBV20-1 and TRBJ1-1; D not resolved. Germline assignment: CDR1 DFQATT and CDR2 SNEGSKA (reference sequence). V was pared by 3 bases and J by 4 bases, with 18 bases between. This CDR3 comprises 15 residues. DNA for the CDR3: TGCAGTGCTAGTGACCCCGGACGGACTACCACTGAAGCTTTCTTT. Translation: CSASDPGRTTTEAFF.

The chain has TRBV30 and TRBJ2-2; 10 bases match TRBD2. In germline, CDR1 is GTSNPN, CDR2 SVGIG (reference sequence). The CDR3 totals 14 residues. J lost 6 bases, V lost 2 bases, and 3 bases had no gene match. The CDR3 is CAWSKSGRAGELFF. The CDR3 coding sequence is TGTGCCTGGAGTAAGAGCGGGAGGGCCGGGGAGCTGTTTTTT.

The chain joins TRBV15 to TRBJ1-4; TRBD1 matches at 8 bases. The CDR3 is 15 amino acids. Germline CDR1 LNHNV, CDR2 YYDKDF (reference sequence). V shed 3 bases and J 8 bases; nucleotides not matched to a gene: 8. The CDR3 sequence: CATSSRTGRREKLFF. DNA of the CDR3: TGTGCCACCAGCAGCCGGACAGGGAGAAGGGAAAAACTGTTTTTT.

This clone came up once. The rearrangement links TRBV4-3 to TRBJ2-4, with D unclear. This CDR3 region has 14 residues. CDR1 is LGHNA, CDR2 YSLEER, per germline. V shed 4 bases and J shed 6 bases, with 13 bases lying between them. DNA for the CDR3: TGCGCCAGCAGCCGGCGCGGAGTGCGAAACATTCAGTACTTC. Translating it yields CASSRRGVRNIQYF.

The chain uses TRBV28 and TRBJ1-1; perhaps TRBD1 as D (6 bases). This CDR3 is 14 amino acids long. V was cut by 6 bases and J by 4 bases, with 15 bases left in between. Germline V CDR1 and CDR2: MDHEN, SYDVKM. CDR3 sequence: CASSSPTGPTEAFF. The CDR3 nucleotides read TGTGCCAGCAGCTCCCCGACAGGCCCCACTGAAGCTTTCTTT.

CDR3 in amino acids: CASSERQGGSEQYV. CDR3 DNA: TGTGCCAGCAGTGAAAGACAGGGTGGGTCCGAGCAGTACGTC. The chain links TRBV6-1 to TRBJ2-7; 7 nucleotides agree with TRBD1. The CDR3 runs 14 residues. V was pared by 2 bases and J by 6 bases, with 7 bases of the junction left unmatched. The V gene's germline CDR1 is MNHNS and CDR2 SASEGT.

This chain joins TRBV7-2 and TRBJ2-1; D perhaps matches TRBD1 (6 bases). V was cut by 3 bases and J by 10 bases, with 16 bases left in between. The CDR3 has 14 residues. Germline values: CDR1 SGHTA, CDR2 FQGNSA. CDR3 amino acids: CASSFPSPRGEQFF. For the CDR3, the DNA is TGTGCCAGCAGCTTTCCTAGCCCGAGGGGGGAGCAGTTCTTC.

The V and J genes are TRBV12-3 or TRBV12-4 and TRBJ2-7; no definite D call. V gave up 3 bases and J gave up 3 bases, with 6 bases separating them. The CDR3 is made up of 12 amino acids. Here the CDR3 reads CASSLAGYEQYV. As DNA, the CDR3 is TGTGCCAGCAGTTTGGCAGGCTACGAGCAGTACGTC.

The genes are TRBV10-3 and TRBJ2-1; 11 bases are shared with TRBD2. The CDR3 loop spans 17 amino acids. V was clipped by 9 bases and J by 10 bases; unmatched bases: 20. The germline gives CDR1 ENHRY, CDR2 SYGVKD. CDR3 in amino acids: CAMAGGVAGGHIWEQFF. For the CDR3, the DNA is TGTGCCATGGCAGGGGGCGTAGCGGGAGGGCACATTTGGGAGCAGTTCTTC.

V and J are TRBV4-1 and TRBJ1-2, with TRBD1 identical over 7 bases. Germline values: CDR1 MGHRA, CDR2 YSYEKL. CDR3 length: 14 residues. V gave up 2 bases and J gave up 8 bases; unmatched junction bases: 8. The CDR3 is CASSQPKTGRGYTF. CDR3 coding DNA: TGCGCCAGCAGCCAACCAAAGACAGGGCGCGGCTACACCTTC.